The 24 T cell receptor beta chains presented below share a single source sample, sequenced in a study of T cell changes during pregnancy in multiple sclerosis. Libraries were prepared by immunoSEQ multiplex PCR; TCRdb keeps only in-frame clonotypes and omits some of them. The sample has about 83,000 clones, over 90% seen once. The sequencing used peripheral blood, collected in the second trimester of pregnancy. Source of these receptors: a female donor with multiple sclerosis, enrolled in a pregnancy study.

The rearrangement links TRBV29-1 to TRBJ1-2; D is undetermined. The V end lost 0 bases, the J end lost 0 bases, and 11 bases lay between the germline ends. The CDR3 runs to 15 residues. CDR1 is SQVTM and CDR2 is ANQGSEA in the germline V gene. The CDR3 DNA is TGCAGCGTTGAAGATTTGGGCAGGTCTAACTATGGCTACACCTTC. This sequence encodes CSVEDLGRSNYGYTF.

CDR3 sequence reads: CASTHRVWTGELFF. CDR3 DNA sequence: TGTGCCAGCACCCACAGGGTTTGGACCGGGGAGCTGTTTTTT. The J gene is TRBJ2-2, the V gene TRBV7-2, with D possibly TRBD1 on 6 matching bases. The V gene lost 7 bases and the J gene lost 5 bases, with 14 bases spanning the gap. Germline V CDR1 and CDR2: SGHTA, FQGNSA. The CDR3 spans 14 residues.

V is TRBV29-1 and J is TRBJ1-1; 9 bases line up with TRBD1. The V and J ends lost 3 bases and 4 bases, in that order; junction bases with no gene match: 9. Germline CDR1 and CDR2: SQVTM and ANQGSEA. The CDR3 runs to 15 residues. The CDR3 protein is CSVEGQGLGGTEAFF. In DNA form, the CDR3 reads TGCAGCGTTGAGGGACAGGGATTAGGTGGCACTGAAGCTTTCTTT.

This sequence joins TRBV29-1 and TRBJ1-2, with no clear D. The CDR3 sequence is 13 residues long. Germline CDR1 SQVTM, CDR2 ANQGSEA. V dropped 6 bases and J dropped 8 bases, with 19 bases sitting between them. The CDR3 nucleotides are TGCAGCGTACTGATGGCCGGGGAACGGGGCTACACCTTC. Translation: CSVLMAGERGYTF.

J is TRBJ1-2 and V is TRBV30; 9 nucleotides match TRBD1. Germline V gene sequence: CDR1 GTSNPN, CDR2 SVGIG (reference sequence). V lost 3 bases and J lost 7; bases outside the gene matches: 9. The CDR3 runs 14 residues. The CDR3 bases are TGTGCCTGGAGGGGACAGGGTAGTCATTTTGGCTACACCTTC. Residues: CAWRGQGSHFGYTF.

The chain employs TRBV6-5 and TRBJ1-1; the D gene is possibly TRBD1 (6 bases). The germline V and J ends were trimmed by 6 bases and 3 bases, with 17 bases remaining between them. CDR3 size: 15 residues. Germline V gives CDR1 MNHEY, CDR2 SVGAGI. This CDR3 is CASRSEQGVDTEAFF. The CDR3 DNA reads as TGTGCCAGCAGAAGTGAACAGGGTGTAGACACTGAAGCTTTCTTT.

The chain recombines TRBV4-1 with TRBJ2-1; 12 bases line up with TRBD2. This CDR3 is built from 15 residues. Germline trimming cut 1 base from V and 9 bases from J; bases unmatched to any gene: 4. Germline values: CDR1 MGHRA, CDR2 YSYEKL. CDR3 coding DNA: TGCGCCAGCAGCCAAGTTCTAGCGGGAGGGGGTGAGCAGTTCTTC. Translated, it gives CASSQVLAGGGEQFF.

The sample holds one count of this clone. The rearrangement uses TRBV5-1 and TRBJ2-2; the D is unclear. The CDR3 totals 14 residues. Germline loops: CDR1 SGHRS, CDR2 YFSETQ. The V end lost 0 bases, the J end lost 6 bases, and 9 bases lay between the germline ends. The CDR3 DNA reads TGCGCCAGCAGCTTGGAGCCTAGTTCCGGGGAGCTGTTTTTT. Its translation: CASSLEPSSGELFF.

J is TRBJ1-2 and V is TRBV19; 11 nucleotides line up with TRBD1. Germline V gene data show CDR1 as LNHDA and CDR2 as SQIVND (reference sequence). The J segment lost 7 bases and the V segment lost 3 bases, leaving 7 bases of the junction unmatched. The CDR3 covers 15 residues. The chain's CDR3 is CASSMRGQGAVGYTF. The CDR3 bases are TGTGCCAGTAGTATGAGAGGACAGGGGGCGGTTGGCTACACCTTC.

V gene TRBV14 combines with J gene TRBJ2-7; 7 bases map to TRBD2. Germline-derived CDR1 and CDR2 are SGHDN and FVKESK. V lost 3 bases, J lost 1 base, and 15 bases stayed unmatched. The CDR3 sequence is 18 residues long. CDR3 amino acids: CASSHHSILADTSYEQYF. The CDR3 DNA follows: TGTGCCAGCAGCCACCATTCGATTCTAGCGGACACATCCTACGAGCAGTACTTC.

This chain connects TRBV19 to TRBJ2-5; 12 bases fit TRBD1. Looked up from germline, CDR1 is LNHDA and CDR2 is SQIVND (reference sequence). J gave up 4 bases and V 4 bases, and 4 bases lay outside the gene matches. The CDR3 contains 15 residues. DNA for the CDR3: TGTGCCAGTAGTAACCGGGACAGGGGGCGAGAGACCCAGTACTTC. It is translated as CASSNRDRGRETQYF.

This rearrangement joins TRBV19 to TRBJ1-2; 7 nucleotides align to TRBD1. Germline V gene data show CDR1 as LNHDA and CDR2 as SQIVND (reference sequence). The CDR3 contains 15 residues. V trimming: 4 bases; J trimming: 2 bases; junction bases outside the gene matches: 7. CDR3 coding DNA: TGTGCCAGTAGTAACCCCGGGGGACAGAACTATGGCTACACCTTC. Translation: CASSNPGGQNYGYTF.

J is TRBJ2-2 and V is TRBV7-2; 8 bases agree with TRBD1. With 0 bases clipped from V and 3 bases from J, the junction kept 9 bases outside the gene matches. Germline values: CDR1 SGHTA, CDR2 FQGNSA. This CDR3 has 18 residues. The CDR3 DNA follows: TGTGCCAGCAGCTTAGCCCTGACAGGGGTGGGTGACACCGGGGAGCTGTTTTTT. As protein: CASSLALTGVGDTGELFF.

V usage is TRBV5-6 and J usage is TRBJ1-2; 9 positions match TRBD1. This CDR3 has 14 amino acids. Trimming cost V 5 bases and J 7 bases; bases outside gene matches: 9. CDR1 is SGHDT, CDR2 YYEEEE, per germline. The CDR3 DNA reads TGTGCCAGCAGTCAGGACAGGGGCCAATTTGGCTACACCTTC. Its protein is CASSQDRGQFGYTF.

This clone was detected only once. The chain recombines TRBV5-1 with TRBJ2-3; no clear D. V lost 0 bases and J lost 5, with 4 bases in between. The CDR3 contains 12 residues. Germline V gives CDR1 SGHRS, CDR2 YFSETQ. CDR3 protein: CASSLAGDTQYF. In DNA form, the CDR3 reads TGCGCCAGCAGCTTGGCCGGAGATACGCAGTATTTT.

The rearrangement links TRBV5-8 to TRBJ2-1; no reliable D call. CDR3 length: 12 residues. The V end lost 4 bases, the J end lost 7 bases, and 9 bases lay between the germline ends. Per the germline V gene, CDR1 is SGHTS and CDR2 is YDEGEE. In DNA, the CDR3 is TGTGCCAGCAGCCGCACATGGAATGAGCAGTTCTTC. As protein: CASSRTWNEQFF.

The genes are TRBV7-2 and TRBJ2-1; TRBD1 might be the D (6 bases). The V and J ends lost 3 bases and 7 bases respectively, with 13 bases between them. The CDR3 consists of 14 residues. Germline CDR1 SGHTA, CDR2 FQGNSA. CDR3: CASSFAPTGNEQFF. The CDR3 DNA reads TGTGCCAGCAGCTTCGCGCCGACAGGAAATGAGCAGTTCTTC.

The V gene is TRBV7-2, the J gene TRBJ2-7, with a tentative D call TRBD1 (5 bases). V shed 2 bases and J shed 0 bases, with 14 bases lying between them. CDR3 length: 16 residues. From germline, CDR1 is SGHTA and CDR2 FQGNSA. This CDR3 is CASSLSGLKSSYEQYF. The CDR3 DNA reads TGTGCCAGCAGCTTATCAGGGCTAAAAAGCTCCTACGAGCAGTACTTC.

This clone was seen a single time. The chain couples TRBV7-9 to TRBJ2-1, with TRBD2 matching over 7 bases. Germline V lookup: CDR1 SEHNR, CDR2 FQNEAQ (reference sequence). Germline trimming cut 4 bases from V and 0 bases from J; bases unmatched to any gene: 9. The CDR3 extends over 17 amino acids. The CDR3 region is CASSSPGLQSSYNEQFF. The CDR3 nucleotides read TGTGCCAGCAGCTCACCGGGACTACAGAGCTCCTACAATGAGCAGTTCTTC.

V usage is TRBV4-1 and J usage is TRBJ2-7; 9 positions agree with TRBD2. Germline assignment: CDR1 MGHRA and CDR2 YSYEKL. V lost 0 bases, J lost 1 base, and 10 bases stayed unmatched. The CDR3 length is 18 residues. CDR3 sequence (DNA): TGCGCCAGCAGCCAAGAGAGGCTAGCGGGGACTCTATCCTACGAGCAGTACTTC. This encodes CASSQERLAGTLSYEQYF.

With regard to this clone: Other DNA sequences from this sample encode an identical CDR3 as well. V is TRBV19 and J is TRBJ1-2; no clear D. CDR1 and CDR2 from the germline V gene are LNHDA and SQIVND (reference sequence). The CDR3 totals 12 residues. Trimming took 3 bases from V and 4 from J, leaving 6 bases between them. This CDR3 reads CASSISVYGYTF. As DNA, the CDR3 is TGTGCCAGTAGTATCTCAGTCTATGGCTACACCTTC.

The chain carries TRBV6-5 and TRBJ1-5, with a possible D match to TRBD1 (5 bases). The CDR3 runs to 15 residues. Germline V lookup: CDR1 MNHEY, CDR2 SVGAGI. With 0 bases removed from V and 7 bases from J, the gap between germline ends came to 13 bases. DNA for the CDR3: TGTGCCAGCAGTTACTCGATCGGGGGGGGACAGCCCCAGCATTTT. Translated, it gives CASSYSIGGGQPQHF.

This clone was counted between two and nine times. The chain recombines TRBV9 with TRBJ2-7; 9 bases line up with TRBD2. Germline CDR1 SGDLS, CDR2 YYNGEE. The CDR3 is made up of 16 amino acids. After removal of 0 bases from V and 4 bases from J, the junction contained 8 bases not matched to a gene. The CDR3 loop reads CASSVGGSSGTYEQYF. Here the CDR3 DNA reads TGTGCCAGCAGCGTAGGTGGGTCTAGCGGGACGTACGAGCAGTACTTC.

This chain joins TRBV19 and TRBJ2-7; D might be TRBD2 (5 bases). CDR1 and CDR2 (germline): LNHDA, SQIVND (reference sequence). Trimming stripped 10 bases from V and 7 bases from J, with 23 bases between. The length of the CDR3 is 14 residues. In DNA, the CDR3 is TGTGCCACTCGGAATTCGGGGTCCGCCGGGGAGCAGTACTTC. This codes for CATRNSGSAGEQYF.